The clone carrying this T cell receptor (beta chain) showed up many times. What it binds is not known. The data originate from a study of early T cells in non-severe SARS-CoV-2 infection. The wider study: Unsorted whole blood bulk RNA was sequenced, with unpaired chains.

Findings and limits, study-wide: There was a bias toward anti-spike CD8 responses in VDJdb matching, which missed private and CD4 specificities.

V dropped 1 base and J dropped 4 bases, with 13 bases sitting between them. Germline CDR1 and CDR2: SGHTA and FQGNSA. The CDR3 extends over 15 amino acids. Tagging with unique molecular identifiers was applied to individual cDNA molecules. One entry per CDR3 protein, called by TCRdb with MiXCR from the 5' RACE reads. The repertoire holds 80,000 to 100,000 distinct CDR3 sequences, with 12% as singletons. The source material was whole blood. The genes are TRBV7-2 and TRBJ1-1, with a possible D match to TRBD1 (6 bases). This receptor was obtained from an adult who was a healthcare worker with PCR-confirmed SARS-CoV-2 infection or an uninfected control (not recorded which). The CDR3 protein is CASSLVAGVGTEAFF. CDR3 DNA sequence: TGTGCCAGCAGCTTAGTCGCAGGGGTAGGCACTGAAGCTTTCTTT. The variable domain in full, with the rest retrieved from reference TRBV7-2 and TRBJ1-1, is GAGVSQSPSNKVTEKGKDVELRCDPISGHTALYWYRQSLGQGLEFLIYFQGNSAPDKSGLPSDRFSAERTGGSVSTLTIQRTQQEDSAVYLCASSLVAGVGTEAFFGQGTRLTVV.